The entry that follows covers one T cell receptor beta chain sequence. The antigen remains undetermined. One entry per CDR3 protein, called by TCRdb with MiXCR from the reads. The table records several hundred distinct CDR3 sequences, around 86% of them present only once. PBMCs were the source of the RNA used for TCR sequencing. Graves' disease diagnosis followed American Thyroid Association guidelines. This record comes from a study of regulatory T cells in long-lasting Graves disease. General study findings and limits: Gene preferences differed: TRBV28, TRBJ1-2, TRBJ2-5 in persistent cases. TCR diversity in persistent Graves' patients was below that of newly diagnosed ones.

The CDR3 runs 15 residues. Germline V gives CDR1 GTSNPN, CDR2 SVGIG (reference sequence). The V and J ends lost 8 bases and 1 base, in that order; junction bases with no gene match: 13. The receptor was isolated from a man between 18 and 29 years old with Graves disease. This sample comprised peripheral blood mononuclear cells (PBMCs), obtained with antithyroid drug treatment, in newly diagnosed or persistent Graves disease (not recorded which). The chain employs TRBV30 and TRBJ1-1, with 7 bases identical to TRBD1. The CDR3 loop reads CAAYSLTGRNTEAFF. Written as DNA, the CDR3 is TGTGCCGCCTACAGCTTGACAGGGAGGAACACTGAAGCTTTCTTT.